Reported below is one T cell receptor beta chain. These data belong to a study of control samples from healthy donors and cancer patients. Only in-frame clones appear in the TCRdb table, and some are missing; sequencing was by immunoSEQ multiplex PCR. Of 84,000 or so clones listed, 90% to 95% are singletons. V lost 2 bases, J lost 5 bases, and 16 bases lay in between. Germline CDR1 reads SNHLY; CDR2 reads FYNNEI. The CDR3 totals 16 residues. The sequence was collected from a man aged 30 to 45 in good health. The chain is built from TRBV2 and TRBJ1-5, with D maybe TRBD1 (6 bases). What was sequenced was blood. The CDR3 DNA sequence: TGTGCCAGCAGTGAACATCTGGGGGGGGGCGATCAGCCCCAGCATTTT. This encodes CASSEHLGGGDQPQHF.